This TCR beta chain comes out of a study of cytomegalovirus exposure and HLA in healthy donors. A multiplex PCR was run with 60 Vbeta primers and 13 Jbeta primers. In the original workflow: Tens of millions of unique TCR beta chains, 9.5 million to 14 million shared, were counted in a later analysis. Some clones are missing from TCRdb's copy, which holds only in-frame ones; the method was immunoSEQ multiplex PCR. The V and J calls and the clone size are those of that table, but D and trimming were determined from the DNA. The sample includes 95,000 to 110,000 clones. This CDR3 contains 17 residues. The V gene end was trimmed by 1 base and the J gene end by 2 bases; junction bases not matched to a gene: 4. The germline V gene has CDR1 SEHNR and CDR2 FQNEAQ (reference sequence). Healthy bone marrow donors made up the cohort.

This TCR came from a man in his forties or fifties in good health and CMV-seronegative. The chain couples TRBV7-9 to TRBJ2-3; 12 positions match TRBD2. Source material: PBMCs. The CDR3 DNA sequence: TGTGCCAGCAGCTTAGTTCTAGCGGGGGGGACCACAGATACGCAGTATTTT. Translation: CASSLVLAGGTTDTQYF. Complete variable domain (other parts from reference TRBV7-9 and TRBJ2-3): DTGVSQNPRHKITKRGQNVTFRCDPISEHNRLYWYRQTLGQGPEFLTYFQNEAQLEKSRLLSDRFSAERPKGSFSTLEIQRTEQGDSAMYLCASSLVLAGGTTDTQYFGPGTRLTVL.